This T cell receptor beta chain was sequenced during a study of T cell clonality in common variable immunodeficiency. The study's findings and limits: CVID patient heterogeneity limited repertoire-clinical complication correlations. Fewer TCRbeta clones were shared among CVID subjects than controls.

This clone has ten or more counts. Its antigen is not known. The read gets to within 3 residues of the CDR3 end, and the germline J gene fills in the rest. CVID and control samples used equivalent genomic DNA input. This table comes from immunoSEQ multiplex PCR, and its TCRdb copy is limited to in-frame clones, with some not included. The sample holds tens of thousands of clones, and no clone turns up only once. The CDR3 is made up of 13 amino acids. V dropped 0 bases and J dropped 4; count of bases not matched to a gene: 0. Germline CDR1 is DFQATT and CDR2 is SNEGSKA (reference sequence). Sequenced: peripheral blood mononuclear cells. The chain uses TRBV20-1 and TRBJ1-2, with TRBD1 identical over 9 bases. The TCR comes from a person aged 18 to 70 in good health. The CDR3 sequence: CSAREGQGYGYTF. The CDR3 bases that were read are TGCAGTGCTAGAGAGGGACAGGGCTATGGC.